These 10 T cell receptor beta chains came from one sample sequenced in a study of identical twins. One entry per CDR3 protein, called by TCRdb with MiXCR from the 5' RACE reads. In the table there are fewer than 350,000 distinct CDR3 sequences, roughly 8.6% of which are singletons. The data were also submitted as part of a second study, on yellow fever vaccine responses in identical twins.

Sequenced input: memory (CD45RO+) T cells sorted from blood. Receptors originate from a woman aged 18-29 years in good health.

This clonotype has just a few counts. This chain connects TRBV5-4 to TRBJ1-1; D is ambiguous. Trimming removed 2 bases from V and 1 base from J, with 12 bases in between. This CDR3 has 15 amino acids. In germline, CDR1 is SGHNT, CDR2 YYREEE (reference sequence). The CDR3 coding sequence is TGTGCCAGCAGCTTAGACCCAAACAGGAACACTGAAGCTTTCTTT. Residues: CASSLDPNRNTEAFF.

CDR3 region: CATSRDLTGGTETQYF. The CDR3 DNA reads as TGTGCCACCAGCAGGGATCTGACAGGGGGTACGGAGACCCAGTACTTC. The chain links TRBV15 to TRBJ2-5, with TRBD1 identical over 9 bases. The CDR3 has 16 amino acids. The trim removed 3 bases at V and 5 bases at J, leaving 10 bases unmatched. Germline CDR1 and CDR2: LNHNV and YYDKDF (reference sequence).

This rearrangement joins TRBV6-5 to TRBJ1-2; possibly TRBD1 for D (6 bases). The ends were cut back, 7 bases at V and 8 bases at J, with 14 bases in the middle. Germline CDR1 and CDR2: MNHEY and SVGAGI. The CDR3 length is 12 residues. The CDR3 DNA reads TGTGCCAGCAAGAAACAGGGCGGGGGCTACACCTTC. Translated: CASKKQGGGYTF.

This clonotype has just a few counts. The chain uses TRBV28 and TRBJ2-6; 12 nucleotides match TRBD1. Per the germline V gene, CDR1 is MDHEN and CDR2 is SYDVKM. The CDR3 runs to 16 residues. After removal of 8 bases from V and 2 bases from J, the junction contained 4 bases not matched to a gene. CDR3 region: CASAGQGAAGANVLTF. In nucleotides, the CDR3 is TGTGCCAGCGCGGGACAGGGGGCGGCTGGGGCCAACGTCCTGACTTTC.

This clonotype occurred many times. This chain links TRBV6-5 with TRBJ1-5; D gene unclear. This CDR3 has 18 residues. From germline, CDR1 is MNHEY and CDR2 SVGAGI. With 0 bases removed from V and 4 bases from J, the gap between germline ends came to 19 bases. The CDR3 reads CASSYSSMGEGANQPQHF. The CDR3 DNA is TGTGCCAGCAGTTACTCGAGTATGGGAGAGGGTGCGAATCAGCCCCAGCATTTT.

This clonotype was recorded at least ten times. CDR3 coding DNA: TGTGCCACCAGCCGGAGTGGATGGGTCCTCCACTTT. Its protein is CATSRSGWVLHF. The chain links TRBV24-1 to TRBJ1-6; no clear D. This CDR3 has 12 residues. With 7 bases removed from V and 15 bases from J, the gap between germline ends came to 15 bases. Germline V lookup: CDR1 KGHDR, CDR2 SFDVKD.

This clonotype was found a few times. The genes are TRBV28 and TRBJ2-7, with TRBD1 matching 8 bases. V gave up 8 bases and J gave up 4 bases; unmatched junction bases: 1. The germline gives CDR1 MDHEN, CDR2 SYDVKM. The CDR3 is 11 amino acids. The CDR3, as DNA: TGTGCCAGCCGACAGGGGTACGAGCAGTACTTC. Translation: CASRQGYEQYF.

The chain has TRBV20-1 and TRBJ2-5, with TRBD1 as a possible D gene (6 bases). Trimming took 3 bases from V and 2 from J, leaving 22 bases between them. The CDR3 consists of 17 residues. Germline assignment: CDR1 DFQATT and CDR2 SNEGSKA (reference sequence). The CDR3 coding sequence is TGCAGTGCTAGCTACCTGACAGGTACCACTGGGCAAGAGACCCAGTACTTC. As protein: CSASYLTGTTGQETQYF.

This clonotype was found a few times. The rearrangement links TRBV20-1 to TRBJ2-7; 8 nucleotides line up with TRBD2. The CDR3 sequence is 15 residues long. V shed 6 bases, J shed 6 bases, and the junction held 16 bases outside the gene matches. CDR1 and CDR2 from the germline V gene are DFQATT and SNEGSKA (reference sequence). This CDR3 is CSASTSGTRSGEQYF. The DNA of the CDR3 is TGCAGTGCCTCTACTAGCGGAACAAGGAGTGGCGAGCAGTACTTC.

The sample holds a few counts of this clonotype. The chain's CDR3 is CASSATGTLNTGELFF. In nucleotides, the CDR3 is TGTGCCAGCAGCGCGACCGGGACGCTGAACACCGGGGAGCTGTTTTTT. The chain couples TRBV9 to TRBJ2-2; perhaps D is TRBD1 or TRBD2 (5 bases each). Per the germline V gene, CDR1 is SGDLS and CDR2 is YYNGEE. This CDR3 comprises 16 residues. The V end was cut by 3 bases, the J end by 1 base, with 13 bases between.